A selection of T cell receptor beta chains follows, all from one sample in a study of cytomegalovirus exposure and HLA in healthy donors. Sequenced by immunoSEQ multiplex PCR; TCRdb stores in-frame clones only, minus some. Of 130,000 to 150,000 clones listed, around three quarters are singletons. Material for sequencing was PBMCs. The source is a man aged 25 to 40 in good health and CMV-seronegative. Both conserved end residues are trimmed from each CDR3. The size field is filled for only some rows; it gives once, few, many or a size class.

v_gene | abundance | CDR3aa
TRBV27 | . | ASPGLAPFGETQY
TRBV6-5 | . | ASRARQGSGKLF
TRBV6-4 | . | ASSARPGTGELF
TRBV28 | few | ASSPPLTGASEAF
TRBV28 | . | ASSRQGSLSLYGYT
TRBV7-9 | . | ASSLGTNEQF
TRBV27 | . | ASSRMASGPYEQY
TRBV5-1 | once | ASSLGLQLNEQF
TRBV28 | . | AIRRSFLRDRGNQPQH
TRBV4-2 | . | ASSQEVAGGRQPQH
TRBV5-1 | once | ASSPHAGANYGYT
TRBV2 | once | AQDGKRGQETQY
TRBV27 | . | ASSLGTGGGYGYT
TRBV5-1 | . | ASHREETQY
TRBV7-9 | . | ASSTKTGTRYEQY
TRBV7-6 | . | ASSRTSGISYEQY
TRBV10-2 | . | ASSRWTGADYGYT
TRBV30 | . | AWSVRGTYEQY
TRBV27 | . | ASSLSGDPGLAGPSGANVLT
TRBV27 | . | ASSFGQLEF
TRBV27 | once | ASSPGLAGRGEYEQY
TRBV7-9 | few | ASSLGGQGRKPQH
TRBV5-8 | . | ASSSWGGNTEAF
TRBV27 | . | ATRLKPYRDRVRHEQY
TRBV5-1 | . | ASSLVDRGVGHYYEQY
TRBV10-2 | . | ASSRGTGGAENYGYT
TRBV2 | once | ASSRDRGSYNEQF
TRBV5-1 | . | ASSSGQGASPYEQY
TRBV4-1 | . | ASSQARGTEAF
TRBV28 | . | ASSPEGGARADTQY
TRBV7-2 | . | ASSLGLVNEQY
TRBV28 | once | ASSSRESPLH
TRBV7-2 | . | ASSFSRGNTGELF
TRBV28 | . | ASSRQGRYEQY
TRBV9 | . | ASSVGSMGQGGYP
TRBV2 | . | ASTRDTSYEQY
TRBV28 | . | ASRPRSLDNEQF
TRBV5-4 | . | ASSLEPAGWEKLF
TRBV2 | . | ASSEERANSPLH
TRBV7-9 | . | ASSPSYTLTLPQF
TRBV6-4 | once | ASSDRGGGYT
TRBV9 | . | ASSPLAGLGEQY
TRBV15 | . | ATSRDSRPGQANNEQF
TRBV7-9 | once | ASSLQGAGETQY
TRBV5-1 | . | ASSLDGRMNEKLF
TRBV7-9 | . | ASSPWTGDYNEQF
TRBV7-9 | . | ASSYIGLPRAVTDTQY
TRBV4-2 | . | ASSQAYSSGGTTYEQY
TRBV6-1 | . | ASSEVGRRGTEAF
TRBV10-1 | . | ASSEGWRVRTDTQY
TRBV28 | few | ASMKGGVNTEAF
TRBV7-9 | few | ATGGDYEQY
TRBV10-3 | . | AIKGSDGAGSSYEQY
TRBV2 | few | ASSEQRGSTDTQY
TRBV10-1 | . | ASSEVLVPDTQY